This T cell receptor (beta chain) was sequenced for a study of blood T cell repertoires in COVID-19. The overall study: PBMCs, B-cell-depleted T cells, or T cells were the source of the cDNA or gDNA that made up the material.

Here immunoSEQ multiplex PCR was the method, and the copy in TCRdb shows in-frame clones only, minus some. The table records approximately 36,000 clones, 84% of them present only once. The sample consisted of peripheral blood. This TCR was recovered from a man aged 55-75 years with COVID-19, enrolled during active disease.

CDR3 in amino acids: CASSSGVNYGYTF. CDR3 sequence (DNA): TGTGCCAGCTCATCCGGGGTTAACTATGGCTACACCTTC. The chain combines TRBV18 with TRBJ1-2; D call uncertain. The CDR3 covers 13 residues. V was pared by 5 bases and J by 1 base, with 8 bases between. Germline V lookup: CDR1 KGHSH, CDR2 LQKENI. Variable domain in full (rest from reference TRBV18 and TRBJ1-2): NAGVMQNPRHLVRRRGQEARLRCSPMKGHSHVYWYRQLPEEGLKFMVYLQKENIIDESGMPKERFSAEFPKEGPSILRIQQVVRGDSAAYFCASSSGVNYGYTFGSGTRLTVV.